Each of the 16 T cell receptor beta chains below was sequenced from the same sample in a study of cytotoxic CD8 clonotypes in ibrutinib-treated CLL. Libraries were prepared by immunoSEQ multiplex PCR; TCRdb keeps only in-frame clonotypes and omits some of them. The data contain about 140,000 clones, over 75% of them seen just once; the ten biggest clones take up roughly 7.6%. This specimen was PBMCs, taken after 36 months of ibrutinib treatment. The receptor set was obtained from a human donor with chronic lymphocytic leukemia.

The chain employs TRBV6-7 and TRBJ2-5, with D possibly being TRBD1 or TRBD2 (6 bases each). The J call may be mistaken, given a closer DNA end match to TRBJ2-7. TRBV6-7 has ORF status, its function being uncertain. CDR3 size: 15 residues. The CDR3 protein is CASSYNRDCSYEQYF. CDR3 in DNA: TGTGCCAGCAGTTACAACAGGGACTGCTCCTACGAGCAGTACTTC.

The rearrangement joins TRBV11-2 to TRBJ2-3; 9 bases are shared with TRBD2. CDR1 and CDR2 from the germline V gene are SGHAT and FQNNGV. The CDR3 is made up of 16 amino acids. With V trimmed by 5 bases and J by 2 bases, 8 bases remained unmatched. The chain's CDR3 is CASSRFKREATDTQYF. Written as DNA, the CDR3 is TGTGCCAGCAGCCGATTTAAGCGGGAGGCCACAGATACGCAGTATTTT.

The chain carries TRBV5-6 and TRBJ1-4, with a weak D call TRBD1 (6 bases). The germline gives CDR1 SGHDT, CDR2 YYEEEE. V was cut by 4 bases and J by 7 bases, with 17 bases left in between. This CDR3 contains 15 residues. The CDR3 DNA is TGTGCCAGCAGCCCGGGATGGACAGCGGTTGAAAAACTGTTTTTT. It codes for CASSPGWTAVEKLFF.

CDR3 region: CASSLGRSGVDSGNTIYF. In DNA, the CDR3 is TGCGCCAGCAGCTTGGGAAGGTCCGGGGTGGACTCTGGAAACACCATATATTTT. The genes are TRBV5-1 and TRBJ1-3, with D uncertain. V was clipped by 0 bases and J by 0 bases, with 16 bases between them. The CDR3 extends over 18 amino acids. CDR1 SGHRS and CDR2 YFSETQ come from the germline V gene.

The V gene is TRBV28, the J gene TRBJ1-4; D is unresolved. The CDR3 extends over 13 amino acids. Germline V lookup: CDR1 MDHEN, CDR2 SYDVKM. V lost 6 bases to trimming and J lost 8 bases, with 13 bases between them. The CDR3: CASSPPLWEKLFF. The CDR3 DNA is TGTGCCAGCAGCCCACCCCTGTGGGAAAAACTGTTTTTT.

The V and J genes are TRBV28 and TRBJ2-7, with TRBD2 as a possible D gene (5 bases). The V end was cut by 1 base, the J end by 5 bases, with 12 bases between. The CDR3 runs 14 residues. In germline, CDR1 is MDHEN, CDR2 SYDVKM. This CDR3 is CASSLLSGSNEQYF. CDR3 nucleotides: TGTGCCAGCAGTTTATTATCGGGGTCCAACGAGCAGTACTTC.

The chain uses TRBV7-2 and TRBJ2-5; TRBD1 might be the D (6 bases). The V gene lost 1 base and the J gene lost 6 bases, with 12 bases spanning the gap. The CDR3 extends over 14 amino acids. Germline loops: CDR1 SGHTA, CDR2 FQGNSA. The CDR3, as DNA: TGTGCCAGCAGCTTAGTGCCCCAGGGGAAGACCCAGTACTTC. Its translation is CASSLVPQGKTQYF.

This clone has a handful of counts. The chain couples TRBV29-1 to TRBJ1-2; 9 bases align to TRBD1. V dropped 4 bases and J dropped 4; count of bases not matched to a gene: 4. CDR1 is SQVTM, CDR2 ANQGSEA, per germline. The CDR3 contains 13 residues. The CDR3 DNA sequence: TGCAGCGTTGTGGGGACAGGGATCTATGGCTACACCTTC. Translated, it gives CSVVGTGIYGYTF.

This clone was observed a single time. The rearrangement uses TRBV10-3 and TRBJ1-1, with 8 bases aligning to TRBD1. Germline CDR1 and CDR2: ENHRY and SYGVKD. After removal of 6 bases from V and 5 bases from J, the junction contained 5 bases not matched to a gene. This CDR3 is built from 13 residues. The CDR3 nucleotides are TGTGCCATCAGCGGACAGGGTTTAACTGAAGCTTTCTTT. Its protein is CAISGQGLTEAFF.

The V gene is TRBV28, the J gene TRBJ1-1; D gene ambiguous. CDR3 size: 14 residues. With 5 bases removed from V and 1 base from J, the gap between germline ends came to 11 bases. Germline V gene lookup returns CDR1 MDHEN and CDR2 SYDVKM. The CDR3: CASSATLANTEAFF. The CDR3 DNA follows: TGTGCCAGCAGTGCGACACTCGCGAACACTGAAGCTTTCTTT.

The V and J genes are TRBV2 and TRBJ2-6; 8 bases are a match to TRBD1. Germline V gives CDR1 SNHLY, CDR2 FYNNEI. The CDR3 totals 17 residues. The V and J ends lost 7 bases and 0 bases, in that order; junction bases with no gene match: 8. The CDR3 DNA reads TGTGCCAGCACCACCGGGACAGGAAACTCTGGGGCCAACGTCCTGACTTTC. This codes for CASTTGTGNSGANVLTF.

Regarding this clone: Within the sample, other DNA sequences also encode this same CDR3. CDR3 bases: TGTGCCTGGAGTGTACGAGGCAATCAGCCCCAGCATTTT. Its translation is CAWSVRGNQPQHF. This rearrangement joins TRBV30 to TRBJ1-5; D gene uncertain. Trimming removed 0 bases from V and 2 bases from J, with 5 bases in between. The CDR3 length is 13 residues. The V gene's germline CDR1 is GTSNPN and CDR2 SVGIG (reference sequence).

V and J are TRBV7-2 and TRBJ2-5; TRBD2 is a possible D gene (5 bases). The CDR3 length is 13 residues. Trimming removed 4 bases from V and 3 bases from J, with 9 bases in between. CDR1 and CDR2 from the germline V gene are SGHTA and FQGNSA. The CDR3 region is CASSSWTEETQYF. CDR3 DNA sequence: TGTGCCAGCAGCTCCTGGACTGAAGAGACCCAGTACTTC.

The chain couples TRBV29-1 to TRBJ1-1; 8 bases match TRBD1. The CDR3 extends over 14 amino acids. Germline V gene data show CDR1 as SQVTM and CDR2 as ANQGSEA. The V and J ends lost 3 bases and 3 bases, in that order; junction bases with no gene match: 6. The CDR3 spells CSVDIETGDTEAFF. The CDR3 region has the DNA TGCAGCGTTGATATCGAGACAGGGGACACTGAAGCTTTCTTT.

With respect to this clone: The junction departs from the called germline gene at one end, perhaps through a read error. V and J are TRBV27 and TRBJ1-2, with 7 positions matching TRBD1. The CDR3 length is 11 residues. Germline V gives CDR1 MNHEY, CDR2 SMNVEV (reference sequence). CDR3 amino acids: CASRSRGPTLF. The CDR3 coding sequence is TGTGCCAGCAGGTCAAGGGGGCCCACTCTCTTC.

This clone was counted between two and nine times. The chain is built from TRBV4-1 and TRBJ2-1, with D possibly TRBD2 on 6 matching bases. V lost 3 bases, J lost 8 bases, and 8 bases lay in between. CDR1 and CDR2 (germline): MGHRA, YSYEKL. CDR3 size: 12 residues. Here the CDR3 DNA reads TGCGCCAGCAGCCAGACGGGGGATGAGCAGTTCTTC. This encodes CASSQTGDEQFF.